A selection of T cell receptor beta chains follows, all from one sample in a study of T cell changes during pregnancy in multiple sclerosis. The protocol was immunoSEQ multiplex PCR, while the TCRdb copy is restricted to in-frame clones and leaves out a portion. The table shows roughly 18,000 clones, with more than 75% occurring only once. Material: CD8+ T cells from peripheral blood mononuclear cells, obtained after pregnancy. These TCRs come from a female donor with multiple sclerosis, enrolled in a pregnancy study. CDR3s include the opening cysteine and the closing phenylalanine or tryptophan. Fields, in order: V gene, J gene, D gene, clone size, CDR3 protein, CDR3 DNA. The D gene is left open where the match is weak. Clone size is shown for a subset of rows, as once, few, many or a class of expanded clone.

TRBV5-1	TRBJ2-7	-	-	CASSSNPGFQYEQYF	TGCGCCAGCAGCTCAAACCCAGGGTTTCAATACGAGCAGTACTTC
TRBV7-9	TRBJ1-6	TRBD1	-	CASTRTGTGDNSPLHF	TGTGCCAGCACCAGGACAGGGACGGGGGATAATTCACCCCTCCACTTT
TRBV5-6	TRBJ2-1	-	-	CASSLEPGNYNEQFF	TGTGCCAGCAGCTTGGAGCCGGGGAATTACAATGAGCAGTTCTTC
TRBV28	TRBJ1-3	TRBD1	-	CASSRDRGRLGNSGNTIYF	TGTGCCAGCAGTCGTGACAGGGGGCGACTTGGGAACTCTGGAAACACCATATATTTT
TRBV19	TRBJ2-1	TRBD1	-	CASSRQGIINEQFF	TGTGCCAGTAGTAGACAGGGGATAATCAATGAGCAGTTCTTC
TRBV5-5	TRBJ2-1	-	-	CASSLGQATEQFF	TGTGCCAGCAGCCTGGGGCAGGCGACTGAGCAGTTCTTC
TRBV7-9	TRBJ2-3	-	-	CASSPGAVIADTQYF	TGTGCCAGCAGCCCAGGGGCGGTTATAGCTGATACGCAGTATTTT
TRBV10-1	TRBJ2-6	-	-	CASIAQSRANVLTF	TGCGCCAGCATCGCACAAAGTCGGGCCAACGTCCTGACTTTC
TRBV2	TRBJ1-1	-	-	CASSNGYTEAFF	TGTGCCAGCAGCAACGGTTACACTGAAGCTTTCTTT
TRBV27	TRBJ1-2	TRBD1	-	CASSFQQGTGGYTF	TGTGCCAGCAGTTTCCAACAGGGGACGGGCGGCTACACCTTC
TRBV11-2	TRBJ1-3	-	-	CASRDSGNTIYF	TGTGCCAGTCGGGACTCTGGAAACACCATATATTTT
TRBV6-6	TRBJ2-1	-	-	CASRDGSSYNEQFF	TGTGCCAGCAGGGACGGGAGCTCCTACAATGAGCAGTTCTTC
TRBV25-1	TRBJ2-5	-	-	CASSDYAGETQYF	TGTGCCAGCAGTGACTACGCGGGAGAGACCCAGTACTTC
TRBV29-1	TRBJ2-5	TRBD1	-	CSTGTGRRETQYF	TGCAGCACGGGGACAGGGAGGCGAGAGACCCAGTACTTC
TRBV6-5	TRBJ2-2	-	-	CASSGGTGELFF	TGTGCCAGCAGCGGCGGGACCGGGGAGCTGTTTTTT
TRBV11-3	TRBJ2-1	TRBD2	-	CASSLTSGAHNEQFF	TGTGCCAGCAGCTTGACTAGCGGGGCTCACAATGAGCAGTTCTTC
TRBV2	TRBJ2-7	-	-	CASSTGDESYEQYF	TGTGCCAGCAGCACAGGCGACGAATCCTACGAGCAGTACTTC
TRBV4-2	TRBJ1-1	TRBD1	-	CASSQAHGQGADTEAFF	TGTGCCAGCAGCCAAGCCCATGGCCAGGGGGCCGACACTGAAGCTTTCTTT
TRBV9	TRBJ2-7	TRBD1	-	CASSVGGTGDEQYF	TGTGCCAGCAGCGTTGGGGGGACAGGGGACGAGCAGTACTTC
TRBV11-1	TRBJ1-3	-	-	CASSLHSGNTIYF	TGTGCCAGCAGCTTACACTCTGGAAACACCATATATTTT
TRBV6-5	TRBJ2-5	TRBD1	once	CASSYSTGEETQYF	TGTGCCAGCAGTTACTCGACAGGGGAAGAGACCCAGTACTTC
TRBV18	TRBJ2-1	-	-	CASSPLRTVSYNEQFF	TGTGCCAGCTCACCCCTAAGGACAGTTTCCTACAATGAGCAGTTCTTC
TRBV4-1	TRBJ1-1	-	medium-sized	CASSQGYGSSEAFF	TGCGCCAGCAGCCAAGGGTACGGGTCGTCTGAAGCTTTCTTT
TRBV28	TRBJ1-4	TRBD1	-	CASSRGQAGEKLFF	TGTGCCAGCAGCCGGGGACAGGCGGGGGAAAAACTGTTTTTT
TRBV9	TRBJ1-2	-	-	CASSVEGQTAGYGYTF	TGTGCCAGCAGCGTAGAAGGACAGACAGCAGGCTATGGCTACACCTTC
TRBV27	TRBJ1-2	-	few	CASSSGTLNGYTF	TGTGCCAGCAGTTCCGGGACACTCAATGGCTACACCTTC
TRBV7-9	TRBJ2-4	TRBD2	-	CASSSETSGVNDF	TGTGCCAGCAGCTCCGAGACTAGCGGAGTTAATGACTTC
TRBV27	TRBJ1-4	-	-	CASKRQGLNEKLFF	TGTGCCAGCAAACGTCAGGGTCTTAATGAAAAACTGTTTTTT
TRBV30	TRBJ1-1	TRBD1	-	CAGHAGTGGITEAFF	TGTGCCGGGCATGCCGGGACAGGGGGCATCACTGAAGCTTTCTTT
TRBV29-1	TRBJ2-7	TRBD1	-	CSVVPGQGFDKQYF	TGCAGCGTAGTCCCGGGACAGGGGTTTGACAAGCAGTACTTC
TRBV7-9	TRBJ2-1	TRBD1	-	CASSSPWGQGTHEQFF	TGTGCCAGCAGCTCCCCGTGGGGACAGGGGACCCATGAGCAGTTCTTC
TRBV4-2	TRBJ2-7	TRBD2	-	CASSQNTAGDHEQYF	TGTGCCAGCAGCCAAAACACAGCGGGAGATCACGAGCAGTACTTC
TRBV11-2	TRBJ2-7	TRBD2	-	CASSARGRTSGPSYEQYF	TGTGCCAGCAGCGCCCGGGGACGGACTAGCGGGCCCTCCTACGAGCAGTACTTC
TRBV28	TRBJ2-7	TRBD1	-	CASSHRDSRSYEQYF	TGTGCCAGCAGCCACAGGGACAGCCGCTCCTACGAGCAGTACTTC
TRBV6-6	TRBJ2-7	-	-	CASSYSTDYEQYF	TGTGCCAGCAGTTACTCAACAGACTACGAGCAGTACTTC
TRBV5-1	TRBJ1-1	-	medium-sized	CASSLIFFVRTEAFF	TGCGCCAGCAGCTTGATCTTCTTCGTTCGGACTGAAGCTTTCTTT
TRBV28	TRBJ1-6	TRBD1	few	CASSPQTGVSPLHF	TGTGCCAGCAGTCCCCAGACAGGGGTGTCACCCCTCCACTTT
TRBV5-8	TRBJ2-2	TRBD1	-	CASRLGTANTGELFF	TGTGCCAGCAGGCTAGGGACAGCGAACACCGGGGAGCTGTTTTTT
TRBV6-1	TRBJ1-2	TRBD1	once	CASSARTGGRYGYTF	TGTGCCAGCAGTGCCCGGACAGGGGGAAGGTATGGCTACACCTTC
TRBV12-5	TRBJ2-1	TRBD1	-	CASGLVVGGQGHNEQFF	TGTGCTAGTGGTTTGGTAGTTGGGGGACAGGGGCACAATGAGCAGTTCTTC
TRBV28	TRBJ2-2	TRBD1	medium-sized	CASNQGERITGELFF	TGTGCCAGTAACCAGGGGGAGCGTATTACCGGGGAGCTGTTTTTT
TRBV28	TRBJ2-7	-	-	CASSFDVGAEQYF	TGTGCCAGCAGTTTTGATGTCGGAGCCGAGCAGTACTTC
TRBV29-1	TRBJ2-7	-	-	CSVGYGEGCEQYF	TGCAGCGTTGGGTACGGCGAGGGCTGCGAGCAGTACTTC
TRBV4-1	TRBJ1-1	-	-	CASSQIPSVSEAFF	TGCGCCAGCAGCCAAATCCCCTCGGTGTCTGAAGCTTTCTTT
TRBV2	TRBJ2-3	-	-	CASSADTPHTDTQYF	TGTGCCAGCAGTGCGGACACTCCCCACACAGATACGCAGTATTTT
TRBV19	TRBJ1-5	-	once	CASSIGAGTSQPQHF	TGTGCCAGTAGTATAGGAGCAGGGACAAGCCAGCCCCAGCATTTT
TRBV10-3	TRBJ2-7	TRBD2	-	CAISRPGLAGDKQYF	TGTGCCATCTCCCGCCCGGGACTAGCGGGAGATAAGCAGTACTTC